The 28 T cell receptor beta chains listed next were all sequenced from one sample in a study of post-analysis software for immune sequencing data. General study results and limits: TRBV5-6, TRBV5-1 and TRBV20-1 were among four or five TRBV segments more frequent in patients than controls.

Unique molecular identifiers featured in each of the TCR beta cDNA libraries. In TCRdb, the PCR reads were re-called with MiXCR into one record per CDR3 protein. This table has over 300,000 distinct CDR3 sequences, around 37% appearing once. Their antigen targets remain unknown. Specimen: blood. All receptors come from a girl between 5 and 17 years old with multiple sclerosis.

The V call is TRBV6-5, the J call TRBJ2-3, with D unclear. This CDR3 has 14 amino acids. The ends were cut back, 10 bases at V and 1 base at J, with 15 bases in the middle. Germline CDR1 is MNHEY and CDR2 is SVGAGI. The CDR3, as DNA: TGTGCCAACAACTACGGACCCGGCACAGATACGCAGTATTTT. Translated: CANNYGPGTDTQYF.

The J gene is TRBJ1-3, the V gene TRBV6-5, with D perhaps matching TRBD1 (6 bases). The V gene lost 6 bases and the J gene lost 0 bases, with 15 bases spanning the gap. The CDR3 extends over 16 amino acids. Germline CDR1 is MNHEY and CDR2 is SVGAGI. As DNA, the CDR3 is TGTGCCAGCAGAGATGCCGGACAGAGCTCTGGAAACACCATATATTTT. As protein: CASRDAGQSSGNTIYF.

Many counts were recorded for this clonotype. This rearrangement joins TRBV6-5 to TRBJ2-1, with 10 bases identical to TRBD2. The CDR3 totals 14 residues. The V and J ends lost 8 bases and 1 base, in that order; junction bases with no gene match: 2. Per germline, CDR1 MNHEY and CDR2 SVGAGI. CDR3 region: CASERGGSYNEQFF. The CDR3 region has the DNA TGTGCCAGCGAGCGGGGGGGATCCTACAATGAGCAGTTCTTC.

The chain links TRBV6-2 or TRBV6-3 to TRBJ1-1, with D unclear. The CDR3 is made up of 15 amino acids. Germline V gene sequence: CDR1 MNHEY, CDR2 SVGEGT. Trimming removed 7 bases from V and 0 bases from J, with 15 bases in between. DNA for the CDR3: TGTGCCAGCATCGATCCCGCCCCATTGAACACTGAAGCTTTCTTT. This translates into CASIDPAPLNTEAFF.

The chain employs TRBV6-1 and TRBJ2-2; TRBD1 might be the D (5 bases). The CDR3 runs 16 residues. Trimming removed 3 bases at V and 0 bases at J, with 11 bases between. CDR1 is MNHNS, CDR2 SASEGT, per germline. CDR3 loop: CASSDPTAPNTGELFF. CDR3 in DNA: TGTGCCAGCAGTGACCCGACAGCGCCGAACACCGGGGAGCTGTTTTTT.

This sequence joins TRBV12-3 or TRBV12-4 and TRBJ1-6; perhaps TRBD1 as D (5 bases). The CDR3 extends over 12 amino acids. The V end lost 8 bases, the J end lost 8 bases, and 10 bases lay between the germline ends. CDR3 residues: CASRDPDSPLHF. CDR3 coding DNA: TGTGCCAGCCGGGACCCGGATTCACCCCTCCACTTT.

The chain combines TRBV20-1 with TRBJ1-2, with D perhaps matching TRBD1 (6 bases). The CDR3 spans 14 residues. With 5 bases removed from V and 5 bases from J, the gap between germline ends came to 18 bases. Per the germline V gene, CDR1 is DFQATT and CDR2 is SNEGSKA (reference sequence). CDR3 sequence reads: CSASEEGVGYGYTF. For the CDR3, the DNA is TGCAGTGCTTCTGAAGAGGGGGTCGGGTATGGCTACACCTTC.

This clonotype was detected ten times or more. The gene calls are TRBV10-2 and TRBJ2-1, with TRBD2 matching over 12 bases. The length of the CDR3 is 15 residues. Trimming at V came to 8 bases and at J to 9 bases, leaving 11 bases not matched to a gene. CDR1 is WSHSY and CDR2 is SAAADI in the germline V gene. CDR3 protein: CASRLAGATGGEQFF. The DNA for the CDR3 is TGCGCCAGCCGACTAGCGGGGGCCACCGGGGGTGAGCAGTTCTTC.

This clonotype was counted a few times. V gene TRBV5-6 combines with J gene TRBJ2-5; possible D gene TRBD2, 5 bases. Matching the DNA end better, TRBJ2-4 makes the J call doubtful. Germline V CDR1 and CDR2: SGHDT, YYEEEE. The CDR3 has 13 amino acids. CDR3 sequence (DNA): TGTGCCAGCAGCCGCGGGTCCCCCAACATTCAGTACTTC. Encoded protein: CASSRGSPNIQYF.

This chain links TRBV25-1 with TRBJ2-5, with a weak D call TRBD1 (5 bases). The CDR3 has 14 residues. CDR1 is MGHDK, CDR2 SYGVNS, per germline. Trimming left V 1 base short and J 5 bases short, with 11 bases between. The CDR3 coding sequence is TGTGCCAGCAGTGAATTCTACAGGTTGGAGACCCAGTACTTC. Translating it yields CASSEFYRLETQYF.

As for this clonotype: At one of its ends the junction is not consistent with the germline gene, which may arise from a read error. The rearrangement joins TRBV10-3 to TRBJ2-7; no firm D call. Germline lookup yields CDR1 ENHRY and CDR2 SYGVKD. The CDR3 loop spans 13 amino acids. CDR3 residues: CAISDEARYEQDF. The CDR3 coding sequence is TGTGCCATCAGTGATGAGGCGCGGTACGAGCAGGACTTC.

The chain is built from TRBV28 and TRBJ2-7, with a tentative D call TRBD1 (6 bases). V shed 5 bases and J shed 7 bases, with 18 bases lying between them. The CDR3 spans 14 residues. The V gene's germline CDR1 is MDHEN and CDR2 SYDVKM. CDR3 nucleotide sequence: TGTGCCAGCAGTGATACCACAGGGATAGGAGAGCAGTACTTC. Protein product: CASSDTTGIGEQYF.

The rearrangement uses TRBV20-1 and TRBJ2-7, with 12 bases identical to TRBD1. Germline CDR1 is DFQATT and CDR2 is SNEGSKA (reference sequence). V was clipped by 2 bases and J by 7 bases; unmatched bases: 6. CDR3 length: 14 residues. Here the CDR3 reads CSARPGQGAREQYF. CDR3 sequence (DNA): TGCAGTGCTAGACCGGGACAGGGGGCGCGGGAGCAGTACTTC.

This clonotype was detected a few times. The rearrangement joins TRBV12-3 or TRBV12-4 to TRBJ2-4; either TRBD1 or TRBD2 may supply D (6 bases each). Trimming pared 6 bases from V and 2 bases from J, leaving 20 bases between. This CDR3 has 17 amino acids. The CDR3 is CASSRSGQGRSKNIQYF. Here the CDR3 DNA reads TGTGCCAGCAGCCGCAGCGGGCAGGGGAGGTCCAAAAACATTCAGTACTTC.

The chain has TRBV4-1 and TRBJ1-4; TRBD1 is a possible D gene (5 bases). Between the trimmed V and J ends, which lost 3 bases and 0 bases, there was a span of 8 bases. From germline, CDR1 is MGHRA and CDR2 YSYEKL. The CDR3 spans 15 residues. Here the CDR3 DNA reads TGCGCCAGCAGCCAGCAACAGGCAACTAATGAAAAACTGTTTTTT. Its translation is CASSQQQATNEKLFF.

This clonotype was observed a handful of times. J is TRBJ2-7 and V is TRBV7-9, with 10 bases that match TRBD1. This CDR3 comprises 14 residues. Trimming at V came to 5 bases and at J to 6 bases, leaving 7 bases not matched to a gene. Germline CDR1 reads SEHNR; CDR2 reads FQNEAQ (reference sequence). CDR3 region: CASSQRTGGGEQYF. CDR3 DNA sequence: TGTGCCAGCAGCCAGCGGACAGGGGGAGGCGAGCAGTACTTC.

This clonotype was counted many times. This chain links TRBV18 with TRBJ1-2, with 10 bases aligning to TRBD1. This CDR3 contains 15 residues. Trimming at V came to 4 bases and at J to 6 bases, leaving 8 bases not matched to a gene. CDR1 is KGHSH and CDR2 is LQKENI in the germline V gene. The CDR3 DNA follows: TGTGCCAGCTCACGAACAGAGACAGGGGGCGATGGCTACACCTTC. Translated, it gives CASSRTETGGDGYTF.

The chain is built from TRBV5-1 and TRBJ2-1, with 8 bases fitting TRBD2. Germline CDR1 is SGHRS and CDR2 is YFSETQ. V was pared by 4 bases and J by 8 bases, with 5 bases of the junction left unmatched. The CDR3 is 13 residues long. This CDR3 is CASSDGTRHEQFF. CDR3 DNA: TGCGCCAGCAGCGACGGGACTAGGCATGAGCAGTTCTTC. The full variable domain, its missing parts supplied by reference TRBV5-1 and TRBJ2-1, is KAGVTQTPRYLIKTRGQQVTLSCSPISGHRSVSWYQQTPGQGLQFLFEYFSETQRNKGNFPGRFSGRQFSNSRSEMNVSTLELGDSALYLCASSDGTRHEQFFGPGTRLTVL.

A word on this clonotype: The junction and the germline gene differ at one end; a read error may be behind it. The chain joins TRBV4-1 to TRBJ1-2; TRBD1 matches 7 bases. This CDR3 comprises 18 residues. The V gene's germline CDR1 is MGHRA and CDR2 YSYEKL. The CDR3 DNA is TGCGCCAGCAGCCAAGATCTATACAGACAGGGAAAAGGGTATGGCTTCACCTTC. The encoded protein is CASSQDLYRQGKGYGFTF.

The chain recombines TRBV14 with TRBJ1-2; D is unresolved. The CDR3 loop spans 13 amino acids. V was clipped by 6 bases and J by 3 bases, with 11 bases between them. Germline-derived CDR1 and CDR2 are SGHDN and FVKESK. The CDR3 sequence is CASRPDTHYGYTF. The CDR3 DNA reads TGTGCCAGCAGACCCGACACACACTATGGCTACACCTTC.

V gene TRBV14 combines with J gene TRBJ1-2; D call uncertain. CDR3 size: 12 residues. V lost 4 bases, J lost 5 bases, and 8 bases lay in between. The germline V gene encodes CDR1 SGHDN and CDR2 FVKESK. CDR3 amino acids: CASSLHGYGYTF. The CDR3 DNA is TGTGCCAGCAGCCTACATGGATATGGCTACACCTTC.

This clonotype was detected a few times. The chain carries TRBV11-2 and TRBJ2-5; 12 bases are a match to TRBD1. CDR3 length equals 15 residues. CDR1 and CDR2 (germline): SGHAT, FQNNGV. V lost 5 bases to trimming and J lost 5 bases; unmatched junction nucleotides: 6. CDR3 amino acids: CASSDAGTGGETQYF. CDR3 nucleotide sequence: TGTGCCAGCAGCGACGCCGGGACAGGGGGCGAGACCCAGTACTTC.

In its sample, this clonotype was seen a few times. This rearrangement joins TRBV20-1 to TRBJ1-2, with 7 positions matching TRBD1. V shed 5 bases and J 3 bases; nucleotides not matched to a gene: 9. This CDR3 contains 14 residues. Per germline, CDR1 DFQATT and CDR2 SNEGSKA (reference sequence). The CDR3 spells CSAPPLGTDYGYTF. As DNA, the CDR3 is TGCAGTGCTCCTCCCCTTGGGACAGACTATGGCTACACCTTC.

The CDR3 DNA reads TGTGCCAGCCTAGCGGGGGAGTGCAGTGAGCAGTTCTTC. Amino acid sequence: CASLAGECSEQFF. This chain links TRBV12-3 or TRBV12-4 with TRBJ2-1; TRBD2 aligns across 10 bases. This CDR3 comprises 13 residues. After removal of 8 bases from V and 9 bases from J, the junction contained 7 bases not matched to a gene.

This clonotype appeared a few times. J is TRBJ2-5 and V is TRBV12-3 or TRBV12-4, with TRBD1 identical over 7 bases. The end of the DNA is better explained by TRBJ2-7, so the J call may be wrong. The CDR3 has 15 amino acids. Written as DNA, the CDR3 is TGTGCCAGCAGCCTCCGGGACAGCCAATTCTACGAGCAGTACTTC. This encodes CASSLRDSQFYEQYF.

In this sample, this clonotype turned up a few times. This may come from a read error, since a much larger clone is one base off. The chain recombines TRBV20-1 with TRBJ2-7; 9 bases agree with TRBD1. V shed 3 bases and J 3 bases; nucleotides not matched to a gene: 3. The CDR3 runs to 13 residues. Germline CDR1 and CDR2: DFQATT and SNEGSKA (reference sequence). CDR3 DNA sequence: TGCAGTGCTAGGGAGGACAGGGGCTACGAGCAGTACTTC. Translated: CSAREDRGYEQYF.

This rearrangement joins TRBV5-1 to TRBJ2-2; D call uncertain. The CDR3 is made up of 13 amino acids. Germline V lookup: CDR1 SGHRS, CDR2 YFSETQ. V was pared by 2 bases and J by 7 bases, with 9 bases between. CDR3 amino acids: CASSLRSGGELFF. The CDR3 coding sequence is TGCGCCAGCAGCTTACGGTCCGGCGGGGAGCTGTTTTTT.

The chain combines TRBV25-1 with TRBJ2-1; 8 bases match TRBD1. Trimming removed 3 bases from V and 8 bases from J; junction bases left unmatched: 9. The germline gives CDR1 MGHDK, CDR2 SYGVNS. CDR3 size: 15 residues. The CDR3 sequence: CASSDYGTGFDEQFF. CDR3 in DNA: TGTGCCAGCAGTGACTACGGGACAGGATTCGATGAGCAGTTCTTC. Combining the CDR3 with reference TRBV25-1 and TRBJ2-1 gives the whole variable domain EADIYQTPRYLVIGTGKKITLECSQTMGHDKMYWYQQDPGMELHLIHYSYGVNSTEKGDLSSESTVSRIRTEHFPLTLESARPSHTSQYLCASSDYGTGFDEQFFGPGTRLTVL.